This T cell receptor beta chain was recorded in a study of blood T cell repertoires in COVID-19. TCRdb keeps only in-frame clones here, not all; method: immunoSEQ multiplex PCR. The table lists 70,000 or so clones, more than 75% of them singletons. The CDR3 has 11 residues. Deletions cut 3 bases from V and 7 bases from J, with 7 bases between. Germline loops: CDR1 MGHRA, CDR2 YSYEKL. The rearrangement joins TRBV4-1 to TRBJ2-7; maybe TRBD2 (5 bases). The source of this sequence is a human donor in a cohort sampled during active COVID-19. The sequencing input was peripheral blood. CDR3 sequence: CASSQTGEQYF. The CDR3 coding sequence is TGCGCCAGCAGCCAGACGGGAGAGCAGTACTTC.